This entry lists 24 T cell receptor beta chains sequenced from one sample in a study of T-cell reconstitution after alpha-beta-depleted transplantation in children. Unique molecular identifiers were incorporated into the prepared TCRbeta library. A single record per CDR3 protein comes from TCRdb applying MiXCR to the PCR reads. Among around 370,000 distinct CDR3 sequences listed, roughly 16% were seen once. Here the sequenced sample was PBMCs, mostly from graft donor cells, taken 360 days after TCRalphabeta/CD19-depleted stem cell transplant. These receptors were taken from a male patient between 2 and 15 years old who had a stem cell transplant for acute lymphoblastic leukemia, so the T cells may come from the graft donor.

V is TRBV7-9 and J is TRBJ2-1, with 11 bases aligning to TRBD2. CDR1 and CDR2 from the germline V gene are SEHNR and FQNEAQ (reference sequence). The CDR3 length is 16 residues. J lost 4 bases, V lost 4 bases, and 6 bases had no gene match. The CDR3 nucleotides are TGTGCCAGCAGCTCAGGACTAGCGGGTTATTACAATGAGCAGTTCTTC. This codes for CASSSGLAGYYNEQFF.

The table lists this clonotype with a few counts. CDR3 sequence (DNA): TGTGCCAGCAGCACGGGGGGTCGTACGCAGTATTTT. Encoded protein: CASSTGGRTQYF. J is TRBJ2-3 and V is TRBV7-3; 7 bases are shared with TRBD2. The CDR3 totals 12 residues. V trimming: 5 bases; J trimming: 8 bases; junction bases outside the gene matches: 4. CDR1 and CDR2 (germline): SGHTA, FQGTGA. Complete variable domain (other parts from reference TRBV7-3 and TRBJ2-3): GAGVSQTPSNKVTEKGKYVELRCDPISGHTALYWYRQSLGQGPEFLIYFQGTGAADDSGLPNDRFFAVRPEGSVSTLKIQRTERGDSAVYLCASSTGGRTQYFGPGTRLTVL.

The chain carries TRBV5-1 and TRBJ2-3; D possibly corresponds to TRBD1 (6 bases). Trimming took 0 bases from V and 6 from J, leaving 14 bases between them. Germline values: CDR1 SGHRS, CDR2 YFSETQ. The CDR3 spans 15 residues. The CDR3 here is CASSLANRQGDTQYF. CDR3 in DNA: TGCGCCAGCAGCTTGGCCAACAGGCAGGGGGATACGCAGTATTTT.

This clonotype was counted only a few times. The rearrangement joins TRBV12-3 or TRBV12-4 to TRBJ2-1; possibly TRBD2 for D (5 bases). This CDR3 has 13 residues. Trimming cost V 8 bases and J 7 bases, with 15 bases left between them. DNA of the CDR3: TGTGCCAGCTTACGGCAGGAGGTAAATGAGCAGTTCTTC. It yields the protein CASLRQEVNEQFF.

This clonotype was observed a few times. This chain links TRBV28 with TRBJ2-7, with 9 bases aligning to TRBD2. Per germline, CDR1 MDHEN and CDR2 SYDVKM. V shed 2 bases and J 2 bases; nucleotides not matched to a gene: 1. The CDR3 covers 14 residues. CDR3 coding DNA: TGTGCCAGCAGTTTAGTAGCGGGAGCCTACGAGCAGTACTTC. It specifies CASSLVAGAYEQYF.

Many counts were recorded for this clonotype. This chain connects TRBV4-1 to TRBJ2-5; D is possibly TRBD2 (6 bases). The CDR3 extends over 16 amino acids. Between the trimmed V and J ends, which lost 4 bases and 4 bases, there was a span of 19 bases. Germline V gene data show CDR1 as MGHRA and CDR2 as YSYEKL. The CDR3 DNA reads TGCGCCAGCAGCCTTACCCCGACTAGTGGGGGAGAGACCCAGTACTTC. It yields the protein CASSLTPTSGGETQYF.

The table lists this clonotype with many counts. The V and J genes are TRBV20-1 and TRBJ2-7; 10 bases map to TRBD2. V shed 5 bases, J shed 7 bases, and the junction held 8 bases outside the gene matches. CDR1 is DFQATT, CDR2 SNEGSKA, per germline (reference sequence). The CDR3 is made up of 13 amino acids. CDR3 sequence: CSAGASGSAEQYF. Here the CDR3 DNA reads TGCAGTGCTGGGGCTAGCGGGAGTGCGGAGCAGTACTTC.

This chain links TRBV30 with TRBJ2-3, with 8 bases lining up with TRBD1. This CDR3 has 14 amino acids. V lost 1 base and J lost 4; bases outside the gene matches: 4. In germline, CDR1 is GTSNPN, CDR2 SVGIG (reference sequence). As DNA, the CDR3 is TGTGCCTGGAGTGCAGGGGGCAGCGCAGATACGCAGTATTTT. Translating it yields CAWSAGGSADTQYF.

This clonotype was detected only a few times. The V call is TRBV7-9, the J call TRBJ1-1, with 7 bases lining up with TRBD1. J was trimmed by 2 bases and V by 5 bases; bases with no gene match: 11. This CDR3 has 16 amino acids. Germline V gene data show CDR1 as SEHNR and CDR2 as FQNEAQ (reference sequence). CDR3: CASSPPDRIFNTEAFF. The CDR3 bases are TGTGCCAGCAGCCCCCCGGACAGGATTTTTAACACTGAAGCTTTCTTT.

This clonotype was picked up a small number of times. The chain recombines TRBV27 with TRBJ1-3; D unresolved. CDR1 MNHEY and CDR2 SMNVEV come from the germline V gene (reference sequence). There are 13 residues in the CDR3. V lost 11 bases, J lost 0 bases, and 11 bases lay in between. The CDR3 region has the DNA TGTGCCGCCGGTCGGAGCTCTGGAAACACCATATATTTT. Translated, it gives CAAGRSSGNTIYF.

This sequence joins TRBV13 and TRBJ1-3; D is unresolved. The CDR3 has 14 residues. Germline loops: CDR1 PRHDT, CDR2 FYEKMQ (reference sequence). Trimming left V 7 bases short and J 0 bases short, with 10 bases between. Written as DNA, the CDR3 is TGTGCCAGCACCATTGACTACTCTGGAAACACCATATATTTT. Its protein is CASTIDYSGNTIYF.

CDR3 residues: CASSQNSREITGELFF. In nucleotides, the CDR3 is TGCGCCAGCAGCCAGAACAGCCGGGAGATCACCGGGGAGCTGTTTTTT. The chain uses TRBV4-3 and TRBJ2-2; D may be TRBD2 (6 bases). This CDR3 is built from 16 residues. Germline loops: CDR1 LGHNA, CDR2 YSLEER. V lost 3 bases and J lost 4, with 15 bases in between.

Ten or more counts support this clonotype. The chain combines TRBV18 with TRBJ2-3; TRBD1 matches at 8 bases. The V gene end was trimmed by 3 bases and the J gene end by 2 bases; junction bases not matched to a gene: 7. CDR1 is KGHSH, CDR2 LQKENI, per germline. The CDR3 spans 16 residues. Written as DNA, the CDR3 is TGTGCCAGCTCACCTAAGGGGACAGGCCCCACAGATACGCAGTATTTT. This encodes CASSPKGTGPTDTQYF. The full variable domain, completed using reference TRBV18 and TRBJ2-3, is NAGVMQNPRHLVRRRGQEARLRCSPMKGHSHVYWYRQLPEEGLKFMVYLQKENIIDESGMPKERFSAEFPKEGPSILRIQQVVRGDSAAYFCASSPKGTGPTDTQYFGPGTRLTVL.

The table lists this clonotype with a few counts. J is TRBJ2-7 and V is TRBV6-5; 8 nucleotides match TRBD2. The CDR3 has 16 amino acids. Germline V gives CDR1 MNHEY, CDR2 SVGAGI. Trimming took 0 bases from V and 7 from J; bases not matched to a gene: 11. The CDR3 DNA sequence: TGTGCCAGCAGTTACTCGGGAGCGGGAGCTCGACGAGAGCAGTACTTC. This sequence encodes CASSYSGAGARREQYF.

Comments on this clonotype: Because it lacks the conserved phenylalanine or tryptophan at the end, this CDR3 is likely a read error. The V gene is TRBV19, the J gene TRBJ1-1; tentative D call: TRBD1 (6 bases). CDR1 is LNHDA and CDR2 is SQIVND in the germline V gene (reference sequence). The CDR3 runs to 15 residues. V was clipped by 3 bases and J by 4 bases, with 15 bases between them. For the CDR3, the DNA is TGTGCCAGTAGTATCCTGGCAGGGGAAGGCACTGAAGCTTTCTAT. This sequence encodes CASSILAGEGTEAFY.

The chain is built from TRBV5-1 and TRBJ2-7; TRBD2 aligns across 8 bases. Germline V gene sequence: CDR1 SGHRS, CDR2 YFSETQ. This CDR3 is built from 16 residues. V lost 0 bases to trimming and J lost 6 bases; unmatched junction nucleotides: 11. CDR3 loop: CASSLGWRGAEVEQYF. The DNA for the CDR3 is TGCGCCAGCAGCTTGGGTTGGCGGGGGGCTGAGGTCGAGCAGTACTTC.

There are a few counts of this clonotype. The rearrangement joins TRBV4-2 to TRBJ2-2, with 7 bases matching TRBD2. V shed 6 bases and J 9 bases; nucleotides not matched to a gene: 13. The CDR3 spans 15 residues. Germline lookup yields CDR1 LGHNA and CDR2 YNFKEQ. Here the CDR3 DNA reads TGTGCCAGCAGTACTAGCGCCGATTGGTCTTGGGAGCTGTTTTTT. Translation: CASSTSADWSWELFF.

This clonotype was seen many times. This sequence joins TRBV3-1 and TRBJ2-7; D is unresolved. Germline lookup yields CDR1 LGHDT and CDR2 YNNKEL (reference sequence). The CDR3 totals 13 residues. V lost 4 bases and J 5 bases, leaving 12 bases between the germline ends. The CDR3 is CASSLRGPNEQYF. The CDR3 DNA follows: TGTGCCAGCAGCCTGAGAGGCCCCAACGAGCAGTACTTC.

A few counts support this clonotype. The chain carries TRBV7-2 and TRBJ2-3; 7 positions match TRBD2. The junction had 14 bases not matched to a gene; V was cut back by 4 bases and J by 4 bases. Germline-derived CDR1 and CDR2 are SGHTA and FQGNSA. This CDR3 region has 17 residues. In nucleotides, the CDR3 is TGTGCCAGCAGCTCACAACGCGGGGGATCCTGGGCAGATACGCAGTATTTT. Residues: CASSSQRGGSWADTQYF.

This clonotype was seen a handful of times. V gene TRBV6-1 combines with J gene TRBJ2-3; D may be TRBD2 (6 bases). Per the germline V gene, CDR1 is MNHNS and CDR2 is SASEGT. V was clipped by 6 bases and J by 6 bases, with 19 bases between them. The CDR3 totals 15 residues. In DNA, the CDR3 is TGTGCCAGCAGCTCCCTAGCGTTTGGTACGGATACGCAGTATTTT. It codes for CASSSLAFGTDTQYF.

This clonotype was counted only a few times. This sequence joins TRBV28 and TRBJ2-3; 9 bases line up with TRBD2. The germline gives CDR1 MDHEN, CDR2 SYDVKM. The ends lost 4 bases at V and 1 base at J; junction bases unmatched: 6. This CDR3 is 16 amino acids long. The CDR3 reads CASSSPSGTGTDTQYF. DNA for the CDR3: TGTGCCAGCAGTTCTCCTAGCGGGACCGGCACAGATACGCAGTATTTT. Based on the CDR3 plus reference TRBV28 and TRBJ2-3, the full variable domain is DVKVTQSSRYLVKRTGEKVFLECVQDMDHENMFWYRQDPGLGLRLIYFSYDVKMKEKGDIPEGYSVSREKKERFSLILESASTNQTSMYLCASSSPSGTGTDTQYFGPGTRLTVL.

This clonotype was counted between two and nine times. This chain joins TRBV2 and TRBJ2-5; no clear D. Looked up from germline, CDR1 is SNHLY and CDR2 is FYNNEI. The CDR3 has 15 amino acids. V was shortened by 0 bases and J by 5 bases, with 13 bases between the two germline ends. CDR3 region: CASSEAFSLGETQYF. The CDR3, as DNA: TGTGCCAGCAGTGAAGCGTTCAGTCTGGGGGAGACCCAGTACTTC.

The genes are TRBV20-1 and TRBJ2-1; D gene ambiguous. With 0 bases removed from V and 3 bases from J, the gap between germline ends came to 12 bases. Germline V gene sequence: CDR1 DFQATT, CDR2 SNEGSKA (reference sequence). This CDR3 is built from 15 residues. CDR3 in amino acids: CSARDELVDYNEQFF. CDR3 nucleotides: TGCAGTGCTAGAGATGAATTAGTGGACTACAATGAGCAGTTCTTC.

The table lists this clonotype with a few counts. The chain couples TRBV9 to TRBJ2-2; D ambiguous. The CDR3 is 12 residues long. V lost 4 bases and J 6 bases, leaving 7 bases between the germline ends. Per germline, CDR1 SGDLS and CDR2 YYNGEE. The CDR3 DNA is TGTGCCAGCAGCCCAACGGCCGGGGAGCTGTTTTTT. As protein: CASSPTAGELFF.